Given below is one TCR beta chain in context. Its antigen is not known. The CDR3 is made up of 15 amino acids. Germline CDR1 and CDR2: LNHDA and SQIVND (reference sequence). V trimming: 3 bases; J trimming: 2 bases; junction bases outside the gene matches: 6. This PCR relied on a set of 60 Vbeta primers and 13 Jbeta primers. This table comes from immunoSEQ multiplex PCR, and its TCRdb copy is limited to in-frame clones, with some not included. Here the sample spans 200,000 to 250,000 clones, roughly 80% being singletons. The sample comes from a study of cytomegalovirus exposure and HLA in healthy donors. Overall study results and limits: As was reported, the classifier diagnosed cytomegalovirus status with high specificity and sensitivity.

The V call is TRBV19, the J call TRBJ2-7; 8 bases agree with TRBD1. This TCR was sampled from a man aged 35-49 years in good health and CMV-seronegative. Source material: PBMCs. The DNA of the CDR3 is TGTGCCAGTAGTATGAGGACAGGGTTGGCCTACGAGCAGTACTTC. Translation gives CASSMRTGLAYEQYF.